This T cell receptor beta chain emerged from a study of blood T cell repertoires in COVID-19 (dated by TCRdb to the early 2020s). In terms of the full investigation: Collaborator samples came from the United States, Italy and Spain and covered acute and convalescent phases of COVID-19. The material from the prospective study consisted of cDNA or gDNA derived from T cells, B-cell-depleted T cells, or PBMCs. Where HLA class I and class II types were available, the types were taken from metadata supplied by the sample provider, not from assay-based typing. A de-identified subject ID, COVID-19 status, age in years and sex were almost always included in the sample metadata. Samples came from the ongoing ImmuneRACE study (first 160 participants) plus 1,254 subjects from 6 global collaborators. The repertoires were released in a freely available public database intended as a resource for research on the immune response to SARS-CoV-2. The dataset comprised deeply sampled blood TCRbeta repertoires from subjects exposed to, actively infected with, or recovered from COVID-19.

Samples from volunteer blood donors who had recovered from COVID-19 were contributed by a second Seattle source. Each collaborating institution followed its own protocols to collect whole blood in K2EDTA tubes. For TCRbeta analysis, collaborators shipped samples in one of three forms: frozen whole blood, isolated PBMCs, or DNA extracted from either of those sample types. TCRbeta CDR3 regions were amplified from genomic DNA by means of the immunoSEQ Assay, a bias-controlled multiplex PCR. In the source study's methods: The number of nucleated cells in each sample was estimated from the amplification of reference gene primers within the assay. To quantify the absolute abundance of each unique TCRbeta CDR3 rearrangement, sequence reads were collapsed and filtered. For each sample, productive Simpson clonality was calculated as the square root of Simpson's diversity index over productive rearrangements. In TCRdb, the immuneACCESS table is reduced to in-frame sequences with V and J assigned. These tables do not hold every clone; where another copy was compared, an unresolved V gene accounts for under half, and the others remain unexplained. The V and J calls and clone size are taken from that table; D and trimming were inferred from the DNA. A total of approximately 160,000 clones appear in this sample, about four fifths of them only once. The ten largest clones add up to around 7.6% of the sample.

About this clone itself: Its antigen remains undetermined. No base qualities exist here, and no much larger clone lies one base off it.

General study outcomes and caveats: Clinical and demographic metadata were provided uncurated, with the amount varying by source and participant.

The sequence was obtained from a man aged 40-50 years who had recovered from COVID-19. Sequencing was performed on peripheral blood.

CDR3 sequence: CASSLSGYNEQFF. The nucleotide sequence reads TGTGCCAGCAGTTTATCAGGTTACAATGAGCAGTTCTTC. The chain employs TRBV12-3 or TRBV12-4 and TRBJ2-1, with the D gene call left open. The CDR3 numbers 13 residues from cysteine through phenylalanine. Only CDR3 DNA remains: 39 bases, in frame from the first base. The junction shows trimming of 2 bases on V and 4 bases on J, plus 6 bases between the germline ends.